These 6 T cell receptor beta chains were sequenced from one sample in a study of T cell repertoires in cytomegalovirus infection. For these TCRs, the target antigens are not known. Each CDR3 protein gets one entry after TCRdb re-called the reads with MiXCR. The data contain approximately 260,000 distinct CDR3 sequences, 22% of them seen just once; the ten biggest clones take up roughly 20%. The source was cultured PBMCs, collected from culture after CMV antigen stimulation. Receptors were obtained from a human donor in good health (CMV status not recorded). Some clones in this sample may be carry-over from other donors' samples.

The V and J genes are TRBV9 and TRBJ2-5; TRBD2 aligns across 8 bases. Germline V lookup: CDR1 SGDLS, CDR2 YYNGEE. With V trimmed by 4 bases and J by 1 base, 9 bases remained unmatched. The CDR3 sequence is 16 residues long. The CDR3 region has the DNA TGTGCCAGCAGCCCAGCGCTCACTAGCGGCCAAGAGACCCAGTACTTC. Its translation is CASSPALTSGQETQYF.

The chain combines TRBV25-1 with TRBJ2-3; unclear D gene. Per the germline V gene, CDR1 is MGHDK and CDR2 is SYGVNS. V dropped 1 base and J dropped 2 bases, with 10 bases sitting between them. The CDR3 extends over 15 amino acids. CDR3 residues: CASSELSRSTDTQYF. For the CDR3, the DNA is TGTGCCAGCAGTGAATTAAGCAGATCCACAGATACGCAGTATTTT.

This clonotype appeared a few times. The chain uses TRBV4-1 and TRBJ2-5; possibly TRBD1 for D (7 bases). Germline CDR1 reads MGHRA; CDR2 reads YSYEKL. V was shortened by 4 bases and J by 4 bases, with 16 bases between the two germline ends. This CDR3 is 15 amino acids long. CDR3 nucleotide sequence: TGCGCCAGCAGCCCCTCGCAGGGGGGAGGAGAGACCCAGTACTTC. The encoded protein is CASSPSQGGGETQYF.

The V gene is TRBV6-5, the J gene TRBJ2-7; D is possibly TRBD1 (6 bases). The CDR3 is made up of 15 amino acids. The germline V gene encodes CDR1 MNHEY and CDR2 SVGAGI. V lost 5 bases and J 5 bases, leaving 19 bases between the germline ends. DNA of the CDR3: TGTGCCAGCAGTATGATCAGGGGCGCGAGCCACGAGCAGTACTTC. Translation gives CASSMIRGASHEQYF.

The CDR3 is CASSQGWGAGGSYNEQFF. The CDR3 DNA is TGCGCCAGCAGCCAAGGTTGGGGGGCAGGGGGATCCTACAATGAGCAGTTCTTC. The genes are TRBV4-1 and TRBJ2-1; D possibly corresponds to TRBD1 (7 bases). This CDR3 spans 18 amino acids. Trimming shortened V by 1 base and J by 1 base, and 17 bases separated the two germline ends. CDR1 is MGHRA, CDR2 YSYEKL, per germline.

J is TRBJ1-5 and V is TRBV18; TRBD1 aligns across 8 bases. This CDR3 is 17 amino acids long. V shed 2 bases and J 3 bases; nucleotides not matched to a gene: 9. Germline-derived CDR1 and CDR2 are KGHSH and LQKENI. In nucleotides, the CDR3 is TGTGCCAGCTCACCATACCCGGGACAGGTATCCAATCAGCCCCAGCATTTT. It is translated as CASSPYPGQVSNQPQHF.